This TCR beta chain originates from a study of CD4 T cells in relation to SARS-CoV-2 and coronaviruses. Trimming removed 5 bases from V and 2 bases from J, with 14 bases in between. CDR3 length: 14 amino acids. The germline CDR1 and CDR2 sequences are SGHRS and YFSETQ. Generated by immunoSEQ multiplex PCR, the TCRdb table keeps only in-frame clones and is missing some. The sample records about 21,000 clones, less than 80% being singletons. For this clone: What it recognizes is unknown.

Unexposed donor CD4+ T cells date from about 2011-2018, before the COVID-19 pandemic. The cells were cultured for 9 to 11 days before CD4+ T cells were isolated. The material sequenced was CD4+ T cells from PBMCs, cultured in vitro. This TCR was recovered from a human donor in good health. This chain uses TRBV5-1 with TRBJ2-7; the D gene is possibly TRBD1 (5 bases). The CDR3 bases are TGCGCCAGCAGGGATGCCCAGGGTGCCTACGAGCAGTACTTC. Translated, it gives CASRDAQGAYEQYF.